The rows below give T cell receptor beta chains drawn from one sample of a study of CD8+ T cells in alopecia areata. The assay was immunoSEQ multiplex PCR, and TCRdb's table has in-frame clones only and misses some. The repertoire holds 98,000 or so clones, with approximately 50% as singletons. Sequencing was carried out using NKG2D-low CD8+ T cells sorted from blood. The receptors shown here come from a human donor with alopecia areata. The conserved cysteine and the conserved F or W are not part of the CDR3 here. The order of the fields is V gene, CDR3 protein.

>TRBV28
ASSDGESSYNEQF
>TRBV7-9
ASSFPRGQAEQY
>TRBV30
AWSLGQKNTEAF
>TRBV9
ASSVEPDQPQH
>TRBV14
ASSQGRDWTDTQY
>TRBV12-5
ASGFAGDRQETQY
>TRBV4-2
ASSQGAEQF
>TRBV7-6
ASSLAPERDEEQY
>TRBV9
ASSPQVENTEAF
>TRBV19
ASSMVSYEQY
>TRBV2
ARGTSGIDNEQF
>TRBV7-9
ASSPRSGAPGTQY
>TRBV19
ASSTGYEQY
>TRBV5-1
ASSLPAGGNYGYT
>TRBV7-9
ASSSRDRGHYEQY
>TRBV11-2
ASSLDRAVTDTQY
>TRBV9
ASSVFEGGASEQY
>TRBV7-3
ASSLVGKPATDTQY
>TRBV27
ASSLSSVTGELF
>TRBV19
ASSLQAWQGGLSEQY
>TRBV15
ATSRGSESNQPQH
>TRBV15
ATSRVVRERSYNEQF
>TRBV2
ASSGYSGTSGRYTGELF
>TRBV7-3
ASSAAGGVADTQY
>TRBV5-1
ASSFGGTEAF
>TRBV20-1
SARDGSVLF
>TRBV29-1
SVEGLTPGGSSYEQY
>TRBV28
ASSFPSVNRGVSDTQY
>TRBV2
ASSELSSTDTQY
>TRBV28
ASIPESRLYNEQF